The TCR beta chain under discussion was sequenced for a study of patients and donors after allogeneic stem cell transplantation. CDR1 and CDR2 from the germline V gene are LNHNV and YYDKDF (reference sequence). This CDR3 region has 14 residues. Trimming removed 5 bases at V and 2 bases at J, with 9 bases between. TCRdb re-called the RT-PCR reads with MiXCR, one entry per CDR3 protein. The sample lists about 960,000 distinct CDR3 sequences; around 17% were seen once. This clonotype was detected only a few times. This sequence originates from a human donor who was either an allogeneic HSCT recipient or a stem cell or donor lymphocyte infusion donor (not recorded which). It is not recorded whose cells these are; they may come from a transplant donor. The sample comprised blood, either unsorted or a sorted T cell fraction (not recorded which). This chain joins TRBV15 and TRBJ2-2, with a possible D match to TRBD1 (5 bases). The CDR3 bases are TGTGCCACCAGCCTGGGGCTCAACACCGGGGAGCTGTTTTTT. This encodes CATSLGLNTGELFF. The variable domain in full, with the rest retrieved from reference TRBV15 and TRBJ2-2, is DAMVIQNPRYQVTQFGKPVTLSCSQTLNHNVMYWYQQKSSQAPKLLFHYYDKDFNNEADTPDNFQSRRPNTSFCFLDIRSPGLGDTAMYLCATSLGLNTGELFFGEGSRLTVL.